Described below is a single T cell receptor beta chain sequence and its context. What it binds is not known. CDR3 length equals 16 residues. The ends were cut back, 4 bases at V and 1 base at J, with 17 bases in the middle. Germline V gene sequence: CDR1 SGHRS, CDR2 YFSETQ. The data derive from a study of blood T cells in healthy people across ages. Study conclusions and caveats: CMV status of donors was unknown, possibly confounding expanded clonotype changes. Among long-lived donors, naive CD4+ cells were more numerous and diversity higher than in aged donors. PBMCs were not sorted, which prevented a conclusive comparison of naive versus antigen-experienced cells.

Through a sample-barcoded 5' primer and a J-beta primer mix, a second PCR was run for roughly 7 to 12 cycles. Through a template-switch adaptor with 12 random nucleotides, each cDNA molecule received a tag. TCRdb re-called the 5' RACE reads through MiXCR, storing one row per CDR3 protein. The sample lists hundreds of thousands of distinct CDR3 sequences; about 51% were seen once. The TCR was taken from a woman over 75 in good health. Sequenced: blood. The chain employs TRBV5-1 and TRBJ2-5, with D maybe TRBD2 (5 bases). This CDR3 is CASSPPAGGPQETQYF. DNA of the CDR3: TGCGCCAGCAGCCCCCCCGCCGGAGGCCCCCAAGAGACCCAGTACTTC.